These 13 T cell receptor beta chains came from one sample sequenced in a study of PD-1 blockade in classical Hodgkin lymphoma. No patient escaped relapse after autologous stem cell transplantation, and brentuximab vedotin exposure varied. Negative selection with magnetic separation was used to purify CD4+ T cells from thawed PBMCs. Clones were sequenced by immunoSEQ multiplex PCR, and TCRdb holds only the in-frame ones, with some missing. Of some 35,000 clones in the sample, 80% to 95% were seen once. Sample: CD4+ T cells from blood, taken at baseline. These receptors came from a human donor with classical Hodgkin lymphoma.

The chain uses TRBV6-5 and TRBJ2-1; 11 bases map to TRBD1. J was trimmed by 4 bases and V by 5 bases; bases with no gene match: 4. Germline V gene sequence: CDR1 MNHEY, CDR2 SVGAGI. The CDR3 covers 15 residues. The CDR3 nucleotides are TGTGCCAGCAGTCCAGGACAGGGGGCTTACAATGAGCAGTTCTTC. It encodes CASSPGQGAYNEQFF.

V is TRBV28 and J is TRBJ2-7, with 7 bases that match TRBD2. V lost 5 bases and J lost 5; bases outside the gene matches: 9. CDR1 is MDHEN and CDR2 is SYDVKM in the germline V gene. This CDR3 spans 14 amino acids. CDR3 nucleotide sequence: TGTGCCAGCAGTCTTGGACTAGTTATCCACGAGCAGTACTTC. This gives the protein CASSLGLVIHEQYF. The full variable domain, rest sourced from reference TRBV28 and TRBJ2-7, is DVKVTQSSRYLVKRTGEKVFLECVQDMDHENMFWYRQDPGLGLRLIYFSYDVKMKEKGDIPEGYSVSREKKERFSLILESASTNQTSMYLCASSLGLVIHEQYFGPGTRLTVT.

The chain carries TRBV7-9 and TRBJ2-1; D not certain. The V gene's germline CDR1 is SEHNR and CDR2 FQNEAQ (reference sequence). The CDR3 has 14 residues. Trimming shortened V by 6 bases and J by 5 bases, and 14 bases separated the two germline ends. CDR3: CASSVASFHNEQFF. CDR3 sequence (DNA): TGTGCCAGCAGTGTGGCCTCATTCCACAATGAGCAGTTCTTC. The whole variable domain, remainder taken from reference TRBV7-9 and TRBJ2-1, is DTGVSQNPRHKITKRGQNVTFRCDPISEHNRLYWYRQTLGQGPEFLTYFQNEAQLEKSRLLSDRFSAERPKGSFSTLEIQRTEQGDSAMYLCASSVASFHNEQFFGPGTRLTVL.

The chain carries TRBV28 and TRBJ1-4; 8 bases align to TRBD1. The V gene end was trimmed by 7 bases and the J gene end by 4 bases; junction bases not matched to a gene: 14. The CDR3 runs 17 residues. Germline lookup yields CDR1 MDHEN and CDR2 SYDVKM. The CDR3 DNA reads TGTGCCAGCACCCTTGGGCCAGGGGGCGCCTTTAATGAAAAACTGTTTTTT. Protein product: CASTLGPGGAFNEKLFF.

A word on this clone: One junction end does not reproduce the germline sequence, and a read error may be involved. This chain uses TRBV7-9 with TRBJ2-5; D gene ambiguous. This CDR3 is 12 amino acids long. CDR1 and CDR2 (germline): SEHNR, FQNEAQ (reference sequence). CDR3 region: CASSLQSANSHF. CDR3 nucleotides: TGTGCCAGCAGCTTACAATCCGCAAACAGCCACTTC.

This clone was detected once. The chain employs TRBV6-6 and TRBJ2-5; 11 nucleotides align to TRBD1. The germline V gene encodes CDR1 MNHNY and CDR2 SVGAGI (reference sequence). The trim removed 3 bases at V and 4 bases at J, leaving 4 bases unmatched. The CDR3 has 15 amino acids. The CDR3 loop reads CASSYDGTGGETQYF. Written as DNA, the CDR3 is TGTGCCAGCAGTTATGATGGGACAGGGGGAGAGACCCAGTACTTC.

The chain has TRBV11-2 and TRBJ2-2, with D uncertain. The CDR3 totals 14 residues. The V end was cut by 0 bases, the J end by 5 bases, with 7 bases between. CDR1 and CDR2 (germline): SGHAT, FQNNGV. Here the CDR3 DNA reads TGTGCCAGCAGCTTAGAGCAGATAACCGGGGAGCTGTTTTTT. This encodes CASSLEQITGELFF.

This chain joins TRBV4-2 and TRBJ1-2; 7 nucleotides agree with TRBD1. V lost 0 bases and J lost 4; bases outside the gene matches: 11. This CDR3 contains 17 residues. Germline CDR1 reads LGHNA; CDR2 reads YNFKEQ. Here the CDR3 reads CASSQDPRTGLIYGYTF. The CDR3, as DNA: TGTGCCAGCAGCCAAGATCCGAGGACAGGCCTGATCTATGGCTACACCTTC.

The V gene is TRBV28, the J gene TRBJ2-5, with unresolved D. Germline CDR1 is MDHEN and CDR2 is SYDVKM. This CDR3 is 14 amino acids long. The V and J ends lost 3 bases and 5 bases respectively, with 13 bases between them. CDR3 loop: CASSFSGSYETQYF. The CDR3 DNA is TGTGCCAGCAGTTTCTCCGGCAGTTACGAGACCCAGTACTTC.

The chain combines TRBV7-9 with TRBJ1-3; no clear D gene. V lost 5 bases and J lost 0, with 8 bases in between. The germline V gene has CDR1 SEHNR and CDR2 FQNEAQ (reference sequence). This CDR3 region has 14 residues. The CDR3 bases are TGTGCCAGCAGCATCCCGGGCTCTGGAAACACCATATATTTT. Amino acid sequence: CASSIPGSGNTIYF.

CDR3 protein: CASRQWTGDNEQFF. In DNA, the CDR3 is TGCGCCAGCAGGCAATGGACAGGGGACAATGAGCAGTTCTTC. The V gene is TRBV4-1, the J gene TRBJ2-1; 9 bases agree with TRBD1. Germline CDR1 reads MGHRA; CDR2 reads YSYEKL. J gave up 5 bases and V 6 bases, and 5 bases lay outside the gene matches. This CDR3 region has 14 residues.

The chain recombines TRBV5-8 with TRBJ1-5; the D gene is possibly TRBD1 (5 bases). The CDR3 is made up of 17 amino acids. Germline-derived CDR1 and CDR2 are SGHTS and YDEGEE. With 3 bases removed from V and 2 bases from J, the gap between germline ends came to 18 bases. This CDR3 is CASSSTGPPRGNQPQHF. For the CDR3, the DNA is TGTGCCAGCAGCTCAACAGGTCCACCCAGGGGCAATCAGCCCCAGCATTTT. Complete variable domain (other parts from reference TRBV5-8 and TRBJ1-5): EAGVTQSPTHLIKTRGQQATLRCSPISGHTSVYWYQQALGLGLQFLLWYDEGEERNRGNFPPRFSGRQFPNYSSELNVNALELEDSALYLCASSSTGPPRGNQPQHFGDGTRLSIL.

This clone was seen only a few times. The CDR3 DNA follows: TGTGCCAGTAGTATCGCCCGAGACTATGGCTACACCTTC. Encoded protein: CASSIARDYGYTF. V and J are TRBV19 and TRBJ1-2; D gene ambiguous. CDR1 is LNHDA, CDR2 SQIVND, per germline (reference sequence). CDR3 size: 13 residues. V shed 3 bases and J shed 3 bases, with 8 bases lying between them.